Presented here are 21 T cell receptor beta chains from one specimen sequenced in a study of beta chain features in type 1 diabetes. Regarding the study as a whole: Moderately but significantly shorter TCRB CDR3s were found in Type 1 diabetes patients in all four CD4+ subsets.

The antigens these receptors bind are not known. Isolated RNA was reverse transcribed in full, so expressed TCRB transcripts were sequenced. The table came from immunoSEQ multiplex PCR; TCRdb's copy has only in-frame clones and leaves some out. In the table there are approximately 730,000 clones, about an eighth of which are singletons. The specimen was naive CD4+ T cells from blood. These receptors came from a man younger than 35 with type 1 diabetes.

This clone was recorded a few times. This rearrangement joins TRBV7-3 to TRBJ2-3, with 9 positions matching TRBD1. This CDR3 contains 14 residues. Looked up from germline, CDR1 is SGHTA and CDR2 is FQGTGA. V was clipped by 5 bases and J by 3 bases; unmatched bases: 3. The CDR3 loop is CASSRGQGTDTQYF. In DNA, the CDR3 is TGTGCCAGCAGCCGGGGACAGGGAACAGATACGCAGTATTTT.

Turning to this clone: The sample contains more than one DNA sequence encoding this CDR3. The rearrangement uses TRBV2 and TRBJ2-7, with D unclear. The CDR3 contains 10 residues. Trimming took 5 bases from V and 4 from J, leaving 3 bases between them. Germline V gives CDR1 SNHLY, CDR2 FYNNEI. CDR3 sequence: CASSTYEQYF. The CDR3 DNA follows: TGTGCCAGCAGTACATACGAGCAGTACTTC.

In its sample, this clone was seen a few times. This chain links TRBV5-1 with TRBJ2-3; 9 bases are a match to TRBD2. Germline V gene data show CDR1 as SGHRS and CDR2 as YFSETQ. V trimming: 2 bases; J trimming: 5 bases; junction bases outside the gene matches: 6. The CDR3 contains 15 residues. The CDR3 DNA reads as TGCGCCAGCAGCTTTTCTAGCGGGGCAGGAGATACGCAGTATTTT. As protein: CASSFSSGAGDTQYF.

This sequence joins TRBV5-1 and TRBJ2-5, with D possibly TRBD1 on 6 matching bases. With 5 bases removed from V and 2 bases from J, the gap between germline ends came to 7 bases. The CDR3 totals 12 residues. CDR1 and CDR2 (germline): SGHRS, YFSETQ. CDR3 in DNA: TGCGCCAGCAGTACAGGGCAAGAGACCCAGTACTTC. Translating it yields CASSTGQETQYF.

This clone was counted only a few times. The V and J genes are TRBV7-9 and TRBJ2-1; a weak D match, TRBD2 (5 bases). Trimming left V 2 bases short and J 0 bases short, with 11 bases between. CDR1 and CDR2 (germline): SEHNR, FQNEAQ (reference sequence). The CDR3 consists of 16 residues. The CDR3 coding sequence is TGTGCCAGCAGCTTATCCGGGATGGGCTCCTACAATGAGCAGTTCTTC. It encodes CASSLSGMGSYNEQFF.

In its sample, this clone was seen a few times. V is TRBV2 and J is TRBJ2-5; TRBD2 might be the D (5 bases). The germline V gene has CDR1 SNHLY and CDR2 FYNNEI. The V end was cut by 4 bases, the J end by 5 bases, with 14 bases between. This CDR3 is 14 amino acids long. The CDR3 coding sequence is TGTGCCAGCAGTGCGAACCCGGGATATGAGACCCAGTACTTC. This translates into CASSANPGYETQYF.

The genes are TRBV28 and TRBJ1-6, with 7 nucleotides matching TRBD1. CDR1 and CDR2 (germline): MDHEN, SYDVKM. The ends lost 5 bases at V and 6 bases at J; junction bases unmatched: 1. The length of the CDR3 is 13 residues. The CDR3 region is CASSRDSNSPLHF. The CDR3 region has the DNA TGTGCCAGCAGTAGGGACAGTAATTCACCCCTCCACTTT. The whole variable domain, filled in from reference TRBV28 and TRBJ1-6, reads DVKVTQSSRYLVKRTGEKVFLECVQDMDHENMFWYRQDPGLGLRLIYFSYDVKMKEKGDIPEGYSVSREKKERFSLILESASTNQTSMYLCASSRDSNSPLHFGNGTRLTVT.

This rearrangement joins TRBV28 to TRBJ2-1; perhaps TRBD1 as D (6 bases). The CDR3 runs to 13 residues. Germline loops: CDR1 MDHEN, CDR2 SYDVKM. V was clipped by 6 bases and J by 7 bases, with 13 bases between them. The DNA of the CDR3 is TGTGCCAGCAGACCACAGGGAACTAATGAGCAGTTCTTC. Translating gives CASRPQGTNEQFF.

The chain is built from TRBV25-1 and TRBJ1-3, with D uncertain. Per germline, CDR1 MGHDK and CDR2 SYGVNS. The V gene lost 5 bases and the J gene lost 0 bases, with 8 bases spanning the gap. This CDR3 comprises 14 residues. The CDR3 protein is CASSSDSSGNTIYF. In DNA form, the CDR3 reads TGTGCCAGCAGTTCAGATAGCTCTGGAAACACCATATATTTT.

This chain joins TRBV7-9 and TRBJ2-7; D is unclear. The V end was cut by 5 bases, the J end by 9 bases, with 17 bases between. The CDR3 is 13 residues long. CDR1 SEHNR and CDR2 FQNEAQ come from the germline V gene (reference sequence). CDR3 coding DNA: TGTGCCAGCAGCCCCCACAAAGACACCCCGCAGTACTTC. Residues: CASSPHKDTPQYF.

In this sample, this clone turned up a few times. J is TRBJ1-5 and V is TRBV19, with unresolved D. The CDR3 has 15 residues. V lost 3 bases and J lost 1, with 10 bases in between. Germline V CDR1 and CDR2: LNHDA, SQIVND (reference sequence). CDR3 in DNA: TGTGCCAGTAGTATCGGTCAGACAAGCAATCAGCCCCAGCATTTT. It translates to CASSIGQTSNQPQHF. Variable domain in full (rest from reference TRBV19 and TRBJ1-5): DGGITQSPKYLFRKEGQNVTLSCEQNLNHDAMYWYRQDPGQGLRLIYYSQIVNDFQKGDIAEGYSVSREKKESFPLTVTSAQKNPTAFYLCASSIGQTSNQPQHFGDGTRLSIL.

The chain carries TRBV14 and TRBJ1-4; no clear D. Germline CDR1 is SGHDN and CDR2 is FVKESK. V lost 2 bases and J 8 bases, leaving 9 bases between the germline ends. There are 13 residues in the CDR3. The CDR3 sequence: CASSQNFAEKLFF. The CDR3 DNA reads TGTGCCAGCAGCCAAAATTTCGCGGAAAAACTGTTTTTT.

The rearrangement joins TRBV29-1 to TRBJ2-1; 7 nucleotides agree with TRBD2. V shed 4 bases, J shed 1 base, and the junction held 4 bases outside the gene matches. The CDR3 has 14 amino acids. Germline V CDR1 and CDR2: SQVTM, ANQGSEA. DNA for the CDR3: TGCAGCGTTGCGCGGGGGATTTCCTACAATGAGCAGTTCTTC. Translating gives CSVARGISYNEQFF.

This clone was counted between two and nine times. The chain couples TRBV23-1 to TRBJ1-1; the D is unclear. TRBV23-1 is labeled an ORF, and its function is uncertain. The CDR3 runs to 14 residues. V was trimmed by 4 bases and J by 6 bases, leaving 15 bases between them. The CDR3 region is CASSLAGRKAEAFF. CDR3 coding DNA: TGCGCCAGCAGTCTGGCAGGACGTAAGGCTGAAGCTTTCTTT.

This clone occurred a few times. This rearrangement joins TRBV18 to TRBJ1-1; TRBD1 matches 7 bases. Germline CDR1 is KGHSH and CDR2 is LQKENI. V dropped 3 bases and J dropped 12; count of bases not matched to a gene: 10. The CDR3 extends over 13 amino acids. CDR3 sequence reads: CASSPPPPGGTFF. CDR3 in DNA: TGTGCCAGCTCACCCCCCCCGCCAGGGGGAACTTTCTTT. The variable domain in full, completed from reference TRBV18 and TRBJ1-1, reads NAGVMQNPRHLVRRRGQEARLRCSPMKGHSHVYWYRQLPEEGLKFMVYLQKENIIDESGMPKERFSAEFPKEGPSILRIQQVVRGDSAAYFCASSPPPPGGTFFGQGTRLTVV.

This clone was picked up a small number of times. CDR3 amino acids: CASSPRGSYEKLFF. CDR3 DNA: TGTGCCAGCTCACCACGGGGGTCGTATGAAAAACTGTTTTTT. The rearrangement links TRBV18 to TRBJ1-4, with D possibly TRBD1 on 5 matching bases. Trimming shortened V by 1 base and J by 6 bases, and 9 bases separated the two germline ends. Germline CDR1 reads KGHSH; CDR2 reads LQKENI. The CDR3 totals 14 residues.

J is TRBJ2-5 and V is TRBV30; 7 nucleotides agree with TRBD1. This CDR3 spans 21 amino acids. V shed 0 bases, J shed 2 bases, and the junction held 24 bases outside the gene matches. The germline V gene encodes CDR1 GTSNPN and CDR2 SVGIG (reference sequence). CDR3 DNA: TGTGCCTGGAGTGTATTCCGACAGGGCCTTATAAGTTTTCAAGGACAAGAGACCCAGTACTTC. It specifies CAWSVFRQGLISFQGQETQYF.

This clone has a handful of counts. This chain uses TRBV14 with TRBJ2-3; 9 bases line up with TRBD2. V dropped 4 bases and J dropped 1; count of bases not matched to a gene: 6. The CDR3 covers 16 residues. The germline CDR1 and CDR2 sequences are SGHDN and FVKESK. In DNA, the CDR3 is TGTGCCAGCAGCCCTCGAGCGGGGGGCGGCACAGATACGCAGTATTTT. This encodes CASSPRAGGGTDTQYF.

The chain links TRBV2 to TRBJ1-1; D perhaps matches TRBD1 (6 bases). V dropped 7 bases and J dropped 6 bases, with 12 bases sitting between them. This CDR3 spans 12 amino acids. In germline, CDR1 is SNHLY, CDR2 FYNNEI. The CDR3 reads CASTGVVAEAFF. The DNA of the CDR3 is TGTGCCAGCACAGGGGTTGTCGCTGAAGCTTTCTTT.

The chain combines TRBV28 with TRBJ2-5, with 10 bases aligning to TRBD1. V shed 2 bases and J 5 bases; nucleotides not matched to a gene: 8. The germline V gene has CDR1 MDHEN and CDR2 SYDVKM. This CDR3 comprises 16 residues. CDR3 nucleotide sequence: TGTGCCAGCAGTTTAATGGACAGGGGGGCGCCGGAGACCCAGTACTTC. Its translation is CASSLMDRGAPETQYF.

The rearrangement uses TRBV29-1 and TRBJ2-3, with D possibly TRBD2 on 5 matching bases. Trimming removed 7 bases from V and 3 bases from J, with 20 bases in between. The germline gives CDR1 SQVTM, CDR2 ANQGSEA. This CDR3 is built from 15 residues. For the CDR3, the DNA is TGCAGCGCCCGCCGGGGTCCGTTGGAGACAGATACGCAGTATTTT. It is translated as CSARRGPLETDTQYF.